The 6 T cell receptor beta chains in this list originate from one sample, sequenced in a study of human T cells and chemical hapten exposure. TCRdb analysed the RACE reads with MiXCR anew, one entry per CDR3 protein. In the table there are around 50,000 distinct CDR3 sequences, 9.5% to 10% of which are singletons. Documented time point: patch test 2, 6 weeks after DPC sensitization. Treatment in this sample: therapeutic diphenylcyclopropenone sensitization with weekly scalp DPC. The sequences come from whole blood, collected in connection with sensitization to the hapten diphenylcyclopropenone (DPC). These receptors were taken from a woman in her fifties or sixties with alopecia areata. Some clones in this sample may be carry-over from other donors' samples.

This clonotype appeared a few times. The rearrangement links TRBV7-2 to TRBJ1-5, with D tentatively TRBD1 (5 bases). The CDR3 contains 15 residues. With 1 base removed from V and 4 bases from J, the gap between germline ends came to 11 bases. Germline V CDR1 and CDR2: SGHTA, FQGNSA. The CDR3 here is CASSLEVRGNQPQHF. CDR3 DNA: TGTGCCAGCAGCTTAGAGGTCCGGGGGAATCAGCCCCAGCATTTT.

This clonotype was recorded many times. The chain links TRBV5-1 to TRBJ2-7, with TRBD1 matching 8 bases. V shed 0 bases, J shed 7 bases, and the junction held 9 bases outside the gene matches. The germline CDR1 and CDR2 sequences are SGHRS and YFSETQ. The length of the CDR3 is 15 residues. The CDR3 DNA follows: TGCGCCAGCAGCTTGGAGGGGATTACAGGGGGTGAGCAGTACTTC. As protein: CASSLEGITGGEQYF. Combining the CDR3 with reference TRBV5-1 and TRBJ2-7 gives the whole variable domain KAGVTQTPRYLIKTRGQQVTLSCSPISGHRSVSWYQQTPGQGLQFLFEYFSETQRNKGNFPGRFSGRQFSNSRSEMNVSTLELGDSALYLCASSLEGITGGEQYFGPGTRLTVT.

This clonotype came up many times. This sequence joins TRBV27 and TRBJ1-6; a weak D match, TRBD1 (6 bases). This CDR3 is built from 15 residues. Per the germline V gene, CDR1 is MNHEY and CDR2 is SMNVEV (reference sequence). The germline V and J ends were trimmed by 5 bases and 7 bases, with 15 bases remaining between them. CDR3 sequence: CASSHGQRGNSPLHF. The CDR3 DNA reads as TGTGCCAGCAGTCACGGCCAAAGGGGGAATTCACCCCTCCACTTT.

This clonotype was detected many times. The rearrangement joins TRBV18 to TRBJ1-1, with a tentative D call TRBD1 (6 bases). The germline V and J ends were trimmed by 6 bases and 3 bases, with 17 bases remaining between them. Germline assignment: CDR1 KGHSH and CDR2 LQKENI. This CDR3 has 15 residues. For the CDR3, the DNA is TGTGCCAGCTCTCCCCCAGGGGTCAGGGACACTGAAGCTTTCTTT. Protein sequence: CASSPPGVRDTEAFF.

This clonotype was seen ten or more times. The CDR3 DNA sequence: TGTGCCAGCAGTGCAAGAGCTACTAATGAAAAACTGTTTTTT. It codes for CASSARATNEKLFF. The chain uses TRBV2 and TRBJ1-4; unclear D gene. Germline CDR1 is SNHLY and CDR2 is FYNNEI. V was clipped by 4 bases and J by 2 bases, with 8 bases between them. The length of the CDR3 is 14 residues.

This clonotype came up many times. The chain carries TRBV7-9 and TRBJ1-1; D might be TRBD1 (5 bases). Trimming took off 10 bases at V and 5 bases at J, with 20 bases between the two ends. The CDR3 is 14 residues long. Germline values: CDR1 SEHNR, CDR2 FQNEAQ (reference sequence). The CDR3 region has the DNA TGTGCCATCGGGGAGGGACTCATAGGAACTGAAGCTTTCTTT. Translating gives CAIGEGLIGTEAFF.